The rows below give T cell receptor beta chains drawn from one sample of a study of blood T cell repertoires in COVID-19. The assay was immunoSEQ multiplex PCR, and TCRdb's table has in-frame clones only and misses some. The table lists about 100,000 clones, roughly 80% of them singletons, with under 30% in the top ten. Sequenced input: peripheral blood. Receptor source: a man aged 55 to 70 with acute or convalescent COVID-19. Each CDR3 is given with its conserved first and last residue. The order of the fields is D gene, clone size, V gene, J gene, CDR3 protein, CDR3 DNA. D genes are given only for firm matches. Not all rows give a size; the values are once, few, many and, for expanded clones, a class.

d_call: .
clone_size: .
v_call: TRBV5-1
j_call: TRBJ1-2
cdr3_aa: CASSLNVPYGYTF
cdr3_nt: TGCGCCAGCAGCTTGAATGTCCCGTATGGCTACACCTTC

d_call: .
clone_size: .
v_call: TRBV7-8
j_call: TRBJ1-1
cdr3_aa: CASSLKARGSTEAFF
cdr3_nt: TGTGCCAGCAGCTTAAAGGCGCGGGGGAGTACTGAAGCTTTCTTT

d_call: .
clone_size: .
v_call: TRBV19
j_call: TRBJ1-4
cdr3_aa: CASRTRDSVVEKLFF
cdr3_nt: TGTGCCAGTAGGACGCGAGACAGCGTCGTCGAAAAACTGTTTTTT

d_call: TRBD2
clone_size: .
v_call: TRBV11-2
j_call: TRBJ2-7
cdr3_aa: CASSLVGLAIYEQYF
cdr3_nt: TGTGCCAGCAGCTTAGTAGGACTAGCGATCTACGAGCAGTACTTC

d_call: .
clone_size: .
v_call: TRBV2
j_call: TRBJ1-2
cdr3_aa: CATGEAYGYTF
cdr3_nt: TGTGCCACTGGGGAGGCCTATGGCTACACCTTC

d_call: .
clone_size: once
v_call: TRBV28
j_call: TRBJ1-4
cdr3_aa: CASSGGGLGEKLFF
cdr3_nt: TGTGCCAGCAGTGGGGGCGGCCTGGGAGAAAAACTGTTTTTT

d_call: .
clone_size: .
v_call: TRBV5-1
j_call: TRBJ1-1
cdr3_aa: CASSLGPGGTEAFF
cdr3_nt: TGCGCCAGCAGCTTGGGCCCCGGCGGCACTGAAGCTTTCTTT

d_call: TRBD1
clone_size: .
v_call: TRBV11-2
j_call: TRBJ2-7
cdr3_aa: CASSPGQGNYEQYF
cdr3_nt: TGTGCCAGCAGCCCCGGACAGGGAAACTACGAGCAGTACTTC

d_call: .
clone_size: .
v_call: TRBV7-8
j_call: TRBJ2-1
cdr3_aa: CASSRPSLAVQFF
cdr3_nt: TGTGCCAGCAGCCGCCCCTCGTTAGCGGTGCAGTTCTTC

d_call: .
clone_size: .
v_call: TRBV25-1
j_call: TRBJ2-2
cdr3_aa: CASSRHGGGELFF
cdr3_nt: TGTGCCAGCAGCCGGCACGGGGGAGGGGAGCTGTTTTTT

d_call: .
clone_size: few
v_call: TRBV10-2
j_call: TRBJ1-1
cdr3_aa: CASSNRESEAFF
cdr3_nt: TGCGCCAGCAGTAACAGGGAAAGTGAAGCTTTCTTT

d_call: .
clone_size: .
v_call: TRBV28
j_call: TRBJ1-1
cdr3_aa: CASSIGGGPEAFF
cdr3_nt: TGTGCCAGCAGTATAGGTGGGGGCCCTGAAGCTTTCTTT

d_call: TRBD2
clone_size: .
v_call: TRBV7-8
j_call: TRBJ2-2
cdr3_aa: CASSRGLAGVLRAGELFF
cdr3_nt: TGTGCCAGCAGCCGAGGACTAGCGGGAGTATTGAGGGCCGGGGAGCTGTTTTTT

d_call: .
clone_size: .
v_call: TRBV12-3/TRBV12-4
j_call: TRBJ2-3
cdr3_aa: CASSSSTDTQYF
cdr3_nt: TGTGCCAGCAGTTCTAGCACAGATACGCAGTATTTT

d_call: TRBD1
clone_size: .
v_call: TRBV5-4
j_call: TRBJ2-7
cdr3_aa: CASSLWTGAVEQYF
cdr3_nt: TGTGCCAGCAGCTTGTGGACAGGGGCTGTCGAGCAGTACTTC

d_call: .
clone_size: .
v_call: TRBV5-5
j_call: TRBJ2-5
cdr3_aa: CASSQDSGETQYF
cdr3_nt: TGTGCCAGCAGCCAGGACAGCGGCGAGACCCAGTACTTC

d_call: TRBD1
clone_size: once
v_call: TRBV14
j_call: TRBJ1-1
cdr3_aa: CASSTRQGPAFF
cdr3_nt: TGTGCCAGCAGCACCCGACAGGGTCCAGCTTTCTTT

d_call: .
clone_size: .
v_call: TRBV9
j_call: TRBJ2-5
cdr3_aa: CASSKWAGRETQYF
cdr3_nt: TGTGCCAGCAGCAAGTGGGCAGGGCGGGAGACCCAGTACTTC

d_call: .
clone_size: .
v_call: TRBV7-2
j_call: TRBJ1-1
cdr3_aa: CAVSQQMNTEAFF
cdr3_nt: TGTGCCGTTTCCCAACAGATGAACACTGAAGCTTTCTTT

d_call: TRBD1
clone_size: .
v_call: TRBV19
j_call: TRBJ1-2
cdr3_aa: CASSMDRVSNGYTF
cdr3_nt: TGTGCCAGTAGTATGGACAGGGTTTCCAATGGCTACACCTTC

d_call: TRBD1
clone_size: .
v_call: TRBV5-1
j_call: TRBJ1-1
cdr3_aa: CASSLARQGTEAFF
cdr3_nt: TGCGCCAGCAGCTTGGCCAGACAGGGTACTGAAGCTTTCTTT

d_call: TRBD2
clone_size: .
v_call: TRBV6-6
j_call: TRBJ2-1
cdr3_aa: CASSPRSSGRGGLNEQFF
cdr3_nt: TGTGCCAGCAGTCCTCGGTCTAGCGGGAGAGGCGGTCTCAATGAGCAGTTCTTC

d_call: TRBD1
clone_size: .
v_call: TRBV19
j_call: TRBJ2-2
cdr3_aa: CATIGTGHTGELFF
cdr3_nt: TGTGCCACCATCGGGACAGGGCACACCGGGGAGCTGTTTTTT

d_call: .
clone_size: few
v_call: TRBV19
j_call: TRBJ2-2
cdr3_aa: CASSLLSVGNTGELFF
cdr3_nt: TGTGCCAGTAGTCTTCTAAGCGTCGGGAACACCGGGGAGCTGTTTTTT

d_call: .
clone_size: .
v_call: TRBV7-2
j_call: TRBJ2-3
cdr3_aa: CASSLAGIGSDTQYF
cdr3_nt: TGTGCCAGCAGCTTGGCAGGGATCGGGTCGGATACGCAGTATTTT

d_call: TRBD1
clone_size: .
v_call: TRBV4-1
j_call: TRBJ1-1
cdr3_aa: CASSQSGTVNTEAFF
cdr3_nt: TGCGCCAGCAGCCAATCCGGGACAGTGAACACTGAAGCTTTCTTT

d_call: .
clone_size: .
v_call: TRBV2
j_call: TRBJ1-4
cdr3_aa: CASSETWPANEKLFF
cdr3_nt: TGTGCCAGCAGTGAAACGTGGCCTGCTAATGAAAAACTGTTTTTT

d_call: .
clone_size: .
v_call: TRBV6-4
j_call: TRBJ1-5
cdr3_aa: CASSDLGGNQPQHF
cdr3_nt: TGTGCCAGCAGTGACTTAGGCGGCAATCAGCCTCAGCATTTT

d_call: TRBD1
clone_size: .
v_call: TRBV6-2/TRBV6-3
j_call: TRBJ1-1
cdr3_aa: CASSYFVAGGTEAFF
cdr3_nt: TGTGCCAGCAGTTACTTTGTGGCAGGGGGCACTGAAGCTTTCTTT

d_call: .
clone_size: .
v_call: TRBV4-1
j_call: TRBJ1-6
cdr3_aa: CASRQAHRSSYNSPLHF
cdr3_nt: TGCGCCAGCAGACAAGCCCACCGTAGCTCCTATAATTCACCCCTCCACTTT

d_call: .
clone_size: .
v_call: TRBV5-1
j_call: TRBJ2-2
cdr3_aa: CASSLRQNTGELFF
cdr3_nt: TGCGCCAGCAGCTTGAGACAGAACACCGGGGAGCTGTTTTTT

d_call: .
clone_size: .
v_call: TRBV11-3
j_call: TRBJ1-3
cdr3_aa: CASSSLSMESRGNTIYF
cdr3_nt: TGTGCCAGCAGCTCCCTCTCCATGGAATCGAGGGGAAACACCATATATTTT

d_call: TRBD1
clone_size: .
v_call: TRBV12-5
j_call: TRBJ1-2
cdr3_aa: CASGRDRGRYPYGYTF
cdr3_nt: TGTGCTAGTGGCCGTGACAGGGGCCGCTACCCCTATGGCTACACCTTC

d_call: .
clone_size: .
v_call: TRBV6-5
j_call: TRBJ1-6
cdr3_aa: CASATQGSDSPLHF
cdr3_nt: TGTGCCAGCGCGACACAGGGATCGGATTCACCCCTCCACTTT

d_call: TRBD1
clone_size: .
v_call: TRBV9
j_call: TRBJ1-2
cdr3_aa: CASSEGQGTYGYTF
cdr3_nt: TGTGCCAGCAGCGAGGGACAGGGGACTTATGGCTACACCTTC

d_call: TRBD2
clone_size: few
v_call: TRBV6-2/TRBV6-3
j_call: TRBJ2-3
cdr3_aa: CASSLTSGSLGPHTQYF
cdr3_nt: TGTGCCAGCAGTTTGACTAGCGGGAGTTTGGGCCCACATACGCAGTATTTT

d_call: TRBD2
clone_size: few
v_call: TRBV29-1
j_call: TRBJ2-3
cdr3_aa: CSPYPGGTDTQYF
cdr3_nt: TGCAGCCCTTACCCGGGGGGAACAGATACGCAGTATTTT

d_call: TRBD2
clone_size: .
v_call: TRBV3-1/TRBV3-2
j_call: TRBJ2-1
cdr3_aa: CASSTLAGEEQFF
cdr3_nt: TGTGCCAGCAGCACACTAGCGGGGGAAGAGCAGTTCTTC

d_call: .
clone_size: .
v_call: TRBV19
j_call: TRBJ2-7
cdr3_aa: CATSTGQGTYEQYF
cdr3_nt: TGTGCCACCAGTACCGGTCAGGGGACCTACGAGCAGTACTTC

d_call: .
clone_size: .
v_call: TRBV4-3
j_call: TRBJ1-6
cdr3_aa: CASSQDRERPLHF
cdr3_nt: TGCGCCAGCAGCCAAGATAGAGAGCGTCCCCTCCACTTT

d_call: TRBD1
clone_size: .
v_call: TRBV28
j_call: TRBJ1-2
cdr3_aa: CATTTGGGYGYTF
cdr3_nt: TGTGCCACTACCACAGGGGGCGGTTATGGCTACACCTTC